This T cell receptor beta chain was captured by sequencing in a study of blood T cell repertoires in COVID-19. In the study overall: PBMCs, B-cell-depleted T cells, or T cells provided the cDNA or gDNA that made up the material.

The method was immunoSEQ multiplex PCR; TCRdb's version includes in-frame clones alone and lacks a portion of them. This sample has under 150,000 clones; around 89% occur once, and the top ten carry more than 2%. CDR1 and CDR2 from the germline V gene are SNHLY and FYNNEI. V lost 6 bases and J lost 4; bases outside the gene matches: 1. The CDR3 covers 13 residues. The sample was peripheral blood. The receptor was isolated from a man in his sixties or seventies with active COVID-19. The chain recombines TRBV2 with TRBJ2-3; 10 nucleotides agree with TRBD1. The CDR3 nucleotides are TGTGCCAGCAGGGGACAGGGGCCAGATACGCAGTATTTT. Amino acids: CASRGQGPDTQYF. Full variable domain (remainder filled in from reference TRBV2 and TRBJ2-3): EPEVTQTPSHQVTQMGQEVILRCVPISNHLYFYWYRQILGQKVEFLVSFYNNEISEKSEIFDDQFSVERPDGSNFTLKIRSTKLEDSAMYFCASRGQGPDTQYFGPGTRLTVL.